One sample yielded the 21 T cell receptor beta chains listed below, sequenced in a study of blood T cells in healthy people across ages (dated by TCRdb to the mid-2010s). The library was made by 5' RACE. Instrument used: Illumina HiSeq 2500. The second PCR ran for roughly 7 to 12 cycles and used a J-beta primer mix along with a sample-barcoded 5' primer. TCRdb's own reprocessing of the public reads used fastp at Q25 and MiXCR and kept productive beta chains. Duplicate CDR3 protein sequences are folded into a single record with the most common DNA and genes. The sample has roughly 800,000 distinct CDR3 sequences on record, 55% to 70% of them singletons. The top ten constitute about 20% of the sample. The material sequenced was blood. All receptors derive from a man aged 30 to 45 in good health.

The count of this clonotype is one. The V call is TRBV12-3 or TRBV12-4, the J call TRBJ2-3; TRBD2 aligns across 9 bases. The V gene end was trimmed by 1 base and the J gene end by 2 bases; junction bases not matched to a gene: 10. The CDR3 is made up of 18 amino acids. CDR3 protein: CASSLDLAGGRITDTQYF. The CDR3 coding sequence is TGTGCCAGCAGTTTAGATCTGGCGGGGGGGCGGATCACAGATACGCAGTATTTT.

The V and J genes are TRBV10-3 and TRBJ1-1; TRBD1 is a possible D gene (5 bases). The CDR3 has 14 residues. The V end lost 5 bases, the J end lost 3 bases, and 13 bases lay between the germline ends. The germline V gene has CDR1 ENHRY and CDR2 SYGVKD. The CDR3 DNA is TGTGCCATCAGTACCCGCCGGGACGACACTGAAGCTTTCTTT. Translated, it gives CAISTRRDDTEAFF.

This clonotype was recorded many times. The chain employs TRBV20-1 and TRBJ1-4; no definite D call. V was shortened by 3 bases and J by 6 bases, with 8 bases between the two germline ends. The CDR3 covers 12 residues. The germline CDR1 and CDR2 sequences are DFQATT and SNEGSKA (reference sequence). This CDR3 is CSARYMDEKLFF. The CDR3 DNA follows: TGCAGTGCTAGGTATATGGATGAAAAACTGTTTTTT.

This clonotype showed up many times. The rearrangement joins TRBV5-1 to TRBJ2-7, with TRBD1 identical over 8 bases. V dropped 4 bases and J dropped 6; count of bases not matched to a gene: 18. The V gene's germline CDR1 is SGHRS and CDR2 YFSETQ. The CDR3 is 17 residues long. The CDR3 DNA sequence: TGCGCCAGCAGCCTCCAAGCCTTGACAGGGGCCAGTTCCGAGCAGTACTTC. Its translation: CASSLQALTGASSEQYF.

The chain links TRBV4-1 to TRBJ1-1; weak D call: TRBD1 (6 bases). Trimming left V 4 bases short and J 4 bases short, with 16 bases between. Germline V gene lookup returns CDR1 MGHRA and CDR2 YSYEKL. The CDR3 length is 15 residues. CDR3 in amino acids: CASSLDRHGGTEAFF. The CDR3 DNA follows: TGCGCCAGCAGCCTCGACAGGCATGGGGGCACTGAAGCTTTCTTT.

Ten or more counts support this clonotype. J is TRBJ2-5 and V is TRBV7-2; TRBD1 is a possible D gene (5 bases). Trimming stripped 6 bases from V and 3 bases from J, with 11 bases between. The CDR3 sequence is 13 residues long. Germline CDR1 reads SGHTA; CDR2 reads FQGNSA. The CDR3 nucleotides read TGTGCCAGCAGTCTGGCCAGGGAAGAGACCCAGTACTTC. As protein: CASSLAREETQYF.

The V call is TRBV29-1, the J call TRBJ2-5, with D hard to call. The V end lost 4 bases, the J end lost 0 bases, and 21 bases lay between the germline ends. CDR3 size: 17 residues. Germline values: CDR1 SQVTM, CDR2 ANQGSEA. The CDR3 is CSVVGSVRRTYQETQYF. CDR3 sequence (DNA): TGCAGCGTTGTAGGGTCGGTCCGCCGGACGTACCAAGAGACCCAGTACTTC.

The rearrangement links TRBV12-3 or TRBV12-4 to TRBJ2-3; possible D gene TRBD2, 6 bases. The V and J ends lost 1 base and 8 bases respectively, with 16 bases between them. This CDR3 is built from 15 residues. The CDR3 coding sequence is TGTGCCAGCAGTTTAGGAGCTGGGACCGGGGGTACGCAGTATTTT. Its translation: CASSLGAGTGGTQYF.

The chain employs TRBV6-5 and TRBJ1-2, with D maybe TRBD1 (5 bases). The ends were cut back, 0 bases at V and 4 bases at J, with 18 bases in the middle. The CDR3 extends over 17 amino acids. From germline, CDR1 is MNHEY and CDR2 SVGAGI. CDR3 sequence: CASSYSRGRGRTYGYTF. The CDR3 DNA reads as TGTGCCAGCAGTTACTCGAGGGGTAGGGGCAGGACCTATGGCTACACCTTC.

The chain employs TRBV2 and TRBJ2-5; tentatively, D is TRBD1 (5 bases). V lost 2 bases to trimming and J lost 2 bases, with 12 bases between them. Germline CDR1 and CDR2: SNHLY and FYNNEI. This CDR3 has 15 amino acids. The CDR3 loop is CASSEPTVGQETQYF. The CDR3 coding sequence is TGTGCCAGCAGTGAACCGACAGTTGGTCAAGAGACCCAGTACTTC.

CDR3 loop: CSVETSGREYEQYF. Here the CDR3 DNA reads TGCAGCGTTGAAACTAGCGGGAGGGAGTACGAGCAGTACTTC. The genes are TRBV29-1 and TRBJ2-7; 13 nucleotides line up with TRBD2. The CDR3 spans 14 residues. Germline V gene data show CDR1 as SQVTM and CDR2 as ANQGSEA. Germline trimming cut 2 bases from V and 4 bases from J; bases unmatched to any gene: 2.

This clonotype was observed once. The CDR3 region has the DNA TGTGCCAGCAGCTACCACAGGGGAAATAAAGAGCAGTACTTC. The encoded protein is CASSYHRGNKEQYF. The chain combines TRBV11-2 with TRBJ2-7, with 7 positions matching TRBD1. The V segment lost 4 bases and the J segment 7 bases; nucleotides outside the gene matches: 10. Germline loops: CDR1 SGHAT, CDR2 FQNNGV. CDR3 length: 14 residues.

This chain uses TRBV20-1 with TRBJ2-7; 7 bases match TRBD1. V was pared by 3 bases and J by 6 bases, with 11 bases of the junction left unmatched. Germline CDR1 DFQATT, CDR2 SNEGSKA (reference sequence). The CDR3 loop spans 14 amino acids. Here the CDR3 reads CSASPIRGNSEQYF. DNA for the CDR3: TGCAGTGCTAGCCCAATCAGGGGGAACTCCGAGCAGTACTTC.

Comments on this clonotype: Possible read error: a much larger clone is one base away. This chain connects TRBV6-5 to TRBJ2-1, with 7 bases identical to TRBD2. Germline CDR1 and CDR2: MNHEY and SVGAGI. This CDR3 has 11 residues. The V gene end was trimmed by 10 bases and the J gene end by 12 bases; junction bases not matched to a gene: 9. In nucleotides, the CDR3 is TGTGCCAACGGTCCGGGAGGACGGCAGTTCTTC. This sequence encodes CANGPGGRQFF.

This clonotype occurred a few times. The genes are TRBV5-1 and TRBJ1-6; D is ambiguous. Trimming took off 3 bases at V and 5 bases at J, with 18 bases between the two ends. Germline loops: CDR1 SGHRS, CDR2 YFSETQ. The CDR3 sequence is 17 residues long. CDR3 region: CASSSLGSGYNNSPLHF. In nucleotides, the CDR3 is TGCGCCAGCAGCTCCCTTGGTTCGGGGTACAATAATTCACCCCTCCACTTT.

The V call is TRBV7-2, the J call TRBJ2-3; D gene unclear. Germline loops: CDR1 SGHTA, CDR2 FQGNSA. This CDR3 spans 17 amino acids. The V end was cut by 2 bases, the J end by 6 bases, with 21 bases between. The CDR3 loop reads CASSLIRSKFGPDTQYF. The CDR3 DNA sequence: TGTGCCAGCAGCTTAATCCGATCAAAGTTCGGGCCGGATACGCAGTATTTT.

The count of this clonotype is one. The junction and the germline gene differ at one end; a read error may be behind it. The chain joins TRBV27 to TRBJ2-5; maybe TRBD2 (6 bases). Looked up from germline, CDR1 is MNHEY and CDR2 is SMNVEV (reference sequence). CDR3 length equals 15 residues. CDR3 in DNA: TGTGCCAGCAGTTCCCGGGACTGGGACCAAGAGCCCCAGTACTTC. This translates into CASSSRDWDQEPQYF.

This sequence joins TRBV4-3 and TRBJ2-6; D is uncertain. Per the germline V gene, CDR1 is LGHNA and CDR2 is YSLEER. The CDR3 has 16 residues. V was trimmed by 3 bases and J by 1 base, leaving 10 bases between them. DNA of the CDR3: TGCGCCAGCAGCCAGTCCCGGGCTTCTGGGGCCAACGTCCTGACTTTC. As protein: CASSQSRASGANVLTF.

This clonotype was counted only a few times. This chain links TRBV6-2 or TRBV6-3 with TRBJ2-1; TRBD1 agrees at 8 bases. The CDR3 contains 13 residues. Per the germline V gene, CDR1 is MNHEY and CDR2 is SVGEGT. V lost 6 bases to trimming and J lost 9 bases; unmatched junction nucleotides: 7. The CDR3 reads CASRYQGAGEQFF. For the CDR3, the DNA is TGTGCCAGCAGATACCAGGGGGCGGGTGAGCAGTTCTTC.

V gene TRBV6-6 combines with J gene TRBJ1-6; TRBD1 agrees at 11 bases. Germline V gene sequence: CDR1 MNHNY, CDR2 SVGAGI (reference sequence). V gave up 4 bases and J gave up 10 bases; unmatched junction bases: 6. The CDR3 is 15 residues long. In DNA form, the CDR3 reads TGTGCCAGCAGTTCGCTGGGACAGGGGGAATCACCCCTCCACTTT. Its translation: CASSSLGQGESPLHF.

This clonotype was counted once. J is TRBJ1-1 and V is TRBV6-5; unclear D gene. The germline CDR1 and CDR2 sequences are MNHEY and SVGAGI. The length of the CDR3 is 15 residues. V was trimmed by 0 bases and J by 7 bases, leaving 15 bases between them. Written as DNA, the CDR3 is TGTGCCAGCAGTTACTCAAGGGAGCAGGCAGGTGAAGCTTTCTTT. It is translated as CASSYSREQAGEAFF.